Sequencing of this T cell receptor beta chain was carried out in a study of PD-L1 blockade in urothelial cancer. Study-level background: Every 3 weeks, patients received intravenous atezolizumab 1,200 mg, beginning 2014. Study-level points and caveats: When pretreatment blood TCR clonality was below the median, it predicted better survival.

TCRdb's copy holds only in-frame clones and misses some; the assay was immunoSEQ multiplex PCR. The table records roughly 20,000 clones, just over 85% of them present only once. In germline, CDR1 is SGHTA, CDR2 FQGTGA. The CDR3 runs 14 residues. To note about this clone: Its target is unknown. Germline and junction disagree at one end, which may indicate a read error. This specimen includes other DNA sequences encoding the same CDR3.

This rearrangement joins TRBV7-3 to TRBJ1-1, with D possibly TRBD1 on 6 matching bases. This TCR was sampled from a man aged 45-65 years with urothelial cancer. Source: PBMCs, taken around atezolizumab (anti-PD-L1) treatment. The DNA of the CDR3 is TGTGCCAGCAGCTTAGGGGGCGACGGCACTGAGGCTTTCTTT. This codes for CASSLGGDGTEAFF.